This TCR beta chain emerged from a study of shared clonotypes between healthy human individuals. In regard to this clone: Its antigen is not known.

Here immunoSEQ multiplex PCR was the method, and the copy in TCRdb shows in-frame clones only, minus some. The sample carries over a million clones, around 95% recorded once. Study results and limitations: Limited genetic and exposure-history diversity came from having few donors.

The length of the CDR3 is 13 residues. Trimming shortened V by 0 bases and J by 7 bases, and 10 bases separated the two germline ends. CDR1 LGHNA and CDR2 YSLEER come from the germline V gene. Everyone who donated was a Caucasian adult who lived in Nashville, Tennessee. A CD45RA-negative memory subset and a CD45RA+ naive subset were separated from the CD4+ cells. Material for sequencing was naive CD4+ T cells sorted from blood. Subset indicated: CD45RA+ positively selected. The source of this sequence is a man younger than 40 in good health. This rearrangement joins TRBV4-3 to TRBJ2-7; D remains ambiguous. The CDR3 spells CASSQDRVGEQYF. The CDR3 nucleotides read TGCGCCAGCAGCCAAGATAGGGTCGGGGAGCAGTACTTC.